A single sample gave rise to the 3 T cell receptor beta chains below, sequenced in a study of T-cell reconstitution after alpha-beta-depleted transplantation in children. The TCRbeta library was prepared with unique molecular identifiers. TCRdb passed the PCR reads through MiXCR, listing each CDR3 protein once. The sample holds almost 400,000 distinct CDR3 sequences, 20% seen once. The input for sequencing was PBMCs from the stem cell graft donor, taken from the stem cell graft. These receptor sequences come from a human donor who donated a stem cell graft to a child with acute myeloid leukemia.

This clonotype was recorded a few times. The rearrangement uses TRBV20-1 and TRBJ2-2; D uncertain. V lost 3 bases, J lost 3 bases, and 8 bases lay in between. Germline loops: CDR1 DFQATT, CDR2 SNEGSKA (reference sequence). The CDR3 contains 13 residues. The CDR3 region has the DNA TGCAGTGCTAGGACGCATTACACCGGGGAGCTGTTTTTT. It is translated as CSARTHYTGELFF.

This clonotype has just a few counts. The chain links TRBV27 to TRBJ2-3; 9 nucleotides align to TRBD1. Germline-derived CDR1 and CDR2 are MNHEY and SMNVEV (reference sequence). The ends lost 3 bases at V and 5 bases at J; junction bases unmatched: 6. The CDR3 spans 15 residues. The CDR3 nucleotides read TGTGCCAGCAGTTTGGGGACAGGGTATGAAGATACGCAGTATTTT. Translation gives CASSLGTGYEDTQYF.

This rearrangement joins TRBV7-9 to TRBJ1-1; the D gene is possibly TRBD1 (5 bases). Trimming stripped 1 base from V and 4 bases from J, with 10 bases between. CDR1 is SEHNR and CDR2 is FQNEAQ in the germline V gene (reference sequence). This CDR3 has 14 residues. The CDR3 nucleotides read TGTGCCAGCAGCTTAGTAGTCGGGGGCACTGAAGCTTTCTTT. Protein sequence: CASSLVVGGTEAFF.